One and the same sample provided the 28 T cell receptor beta chains below, sequenced in a study of post-analysis software for immune sequencing data (dated by TCRdb to about 2015). General study outcomes and caveats: Significantly higher frequencies in patients than in controls were found for roughly five TRBV segments, including TRBV5-6, TRBV5-1 and TRBV20-1.

Which antigens these TCRs recognize remains unknown. Library generation was performed with PCR. Sequenced using an Illumina HiSeq 2500. To reduce PCR and sequencing biases, unique molecular identifiers were built into the TCR beta cDNA libraries. TCRdb's own reprocessing of the public reads used fastp at Q25 and MiXCR and kept productive beta chains. Rows matching on CDR3 protein sequence are summarized as one entry with the most common DNA and genes. The sample data list hundreds of thousands of distinct CDR3 sequences, and under 55% of these were observed just once. The top ten constitute 12% of the sample. The sequencing sample was made of blood. The receptors here all came from a girl aged 5-17 years with multiple sclerosis.

The chain couples TRBV30 to TRBJ2-1; TRBD1 is a possible D gene (5 bases). The germline CDR1 and CDR2 sequences are GTSNPN and SVGIG (reference sequence). This CDR3 has 14 residues. Deletions cut 6 bases from V and 3 bases from J, with 15 bases between. In DNA, the CDR3 is TGTGCCTGCCTAGGGCAGGGAAACTACAATGAGCAGTTCTTC. It translates to CACLGQGNYNEQFF.

The V gene is TRBV20-1, the J gene TRBJ2-1, with D unclear. Per germline, CDR1 DFQATT and CDR2 SNEGSKA (reference sequence). This CDR3 spans 11 amino acids. Trimming removed 1 base from V and 8 bases from J, with 6 bases in between. The CDR3 loop is CSARVDYEQFF. In DNA form, the CDR3 reads TGCAGTGCTAGAGTAGACTATGAGCAGTTCTTC.

The rearrangement uses TRBV20-1 and TRBJ2-7; 8 positions match TRBD1. Trimming took 5 bases from V and 1 from J; bases not matched to a gene: 13. CDR1 DFQATT and CDR2 SNEGSKA come from the germline V gene (reference sequence). The CDR3 runs 16 residues. Here the CDR3 DNA reads TGCAGTGCTCCTTTTTCTGGGGACAGGCGATCCTACGAGCAGTACTTC. Translated, it gives CSAPFSGDRRSYEQYF.

The chain uses TRBV5-1 and TRBJ2-3, with a tentative D call TRBD2 (5 bases). The CDR3 runs to 15 residues. CDR1 and CDR2 (germline): SGHRS, YFSETQ. The V end lost 0 bases, the J end lost 0 bases, and 8 bases lay between the germline ends. This chain's CDR3 is CASSLAPSSTDTQYF. The CDR3 nucleotides read TGCGCCAGCAGCTTGGCCCCTAGCAGCACAGATACGCAGTATTTT.

CDR3 sequence (DNA): TGCGCCAGCAGTCGTGGGAGAGGCGAGCAGTACTTC. Translating it yields CASSRGRGEQYF. The rearrangement uses TRBV4-3 and TRBJ2-5; D is perhaps TRBD2 (5 bases). The J call may be wrong; the DNA end is better matched by TRBJ2-7. The CDR3 totals 12 residues. The V gene's germline CDR1 is LGHNA and CDR2 YSLEER.

V usage is TRBV28 and J usage is TRBJ1-2; a possible D gene is TRBD1 (5 bases). Germline V gene lookup returns CDR1 MDHEN and CDR2 SYDVKM. The CDR3 runs to 13 residues. The germline V and J ends were trimmed by 6 bases and 12 bases, with 20 bases remaining between them. The CDR3 protein is CASRRTSLRGHTF. CDR3 DNA sequence: TGTGCCAGCAGACGGACAAGTCTTCGGGGCCACACCTTC.

This chain uses TRBV10-3 with TRBJ1-2; D ambiguous. CDR1 and CDR2 (germline): ENHRY, SYGVKD. V lost 2 bases, J lost 7 bases, and 8 bases lay in between. The CDR3 covers 12 residues. The CDR3 DNA reads TGTGCCATCAGTGAGGGTTCCATTGGCTACACCTTC. As protein: CAISEGSIGYTF.

This clonotype was picked up one time. The chain uses TRBV4-1 and TRBJ1-5; D gene uncertain. This CDR3 contains 13 residues. The germline V and J ends were trimmed by 5 bases and 7 bases, with 12 bases remaining between them. Germline V gives CDR1 MGHRA, CDR2 YSYEKL. The CDR3 protein is CASSSAVGQPQHF. CDR3 sequence (DNA): TGCGCCAGCAGCTCCGCTGTGGGACAGCCCCAGCATTTT.

The J gene is TRBJ2-5, the V gene TRBV29-1; D possibly corresponds to TRBD2 (5 bases). Trimming took 4 bases from V and 11 from J, leaving 23 bases between them. The CDR3 loop spans 14 amino acids. Germline V gives CDR1 SQVTM, CDR2 ANQGSEA. CDR3 bases: TGCAGCGTTGTCATCGCGGAGGTCGGAGTTGAGCAGTACTTC. It is translated as CSVVIAEVGVEQYF.

This chain connects TRBV7-2 to TRBJ2-5; 10 positions match TRBD1. The J segment lost 0 bases and the V segment lost 7 bases, leaving 5 bases of the junction unmatched. Germline-derived CDR1 and CDR2 are SGHTA and FQGNSA. The CDR3 is 15 amino acids. CDR3 sequence (DNA): TGTGCCAGCAACGGGGGACAGGGGAACCAAGAGACCCAGTACTTC. The encoded protein is CASNGGQGNQETQYF.

The V gene is TRBV20-1, the J gene TRBJ2-7; 8 bases map to TRBD1. The CDR3 is 14 residues long. The V and J ends lost 0 bases and 4 bases, in that order; junction bases with no gene match: 5. The germline V gene has CDR1 DFQATT and CDR2 SNEGSKA (reference sequence). This chain's CDR3 is CSAREAGGTYEQYF. The CDR3 DNA reads as TGCAGTGCTAGAGAAGCAGGGGGCACTTACGAGCAGTACTTC.

This clonotype has a handful of counts. V and J are TRBV20-1 and TRBJ1-5, with D possibly TRBD1 on 5 matching bases. CDR1 and CDR2 (germline): DFQATT, SNEGSKA (reference sequence). V lost 1 base and J 2 bases, leaving 12 bases between the germline ends. The CDR3 totals 15 residues. The CDR3 DNA reads TGCAGTGCTAGAGGACAGCCGGGGGGCAATCAGCCCCAGCATTTT. The encoded protein is CSARGQPGGNQPQHF.

This chain links TRBV5-1 with TRBJ2-4; 7 positions agree with TRBD1. V lost 2 bases and J lost 2; bases outside the gene matches: 7. The V gene's germline CDR1 is SGHRS and CDR2 YFSETQ. CDR3 length equals 16 residues. The CDR3 reads CASSFRQGVSKNIQYF. In nucleotides, the CDR3 is TGCGCCAGCAGCTTCCGGCAGGGGGTGTCCAAAAACATTCAGTACTTC.

Only a few counts were recorded for this clonotype. The CDR3 DNA reads as TGTGCCAGCAGTCATAGCCAAAGGGATACGCAGTATTTT. This encodes CASSHSQRDTQYF. The chain recombines TRBV6-2 or TRBV6-3 with TRBJ2-3; D ambiguous. This CDR3 region has 13 residues. Germline V CDR1 and CDR2: MNHEY, SVGEGT. Deletions cut 5 bases from V and 6 bases from J, with 12 bases between.

The chain is built from TRBV20-1 and TRBJ1-1, with TRBD1 identical over 11 bases. V was clipped by 6 bases and J by 6 bases; unmatched bases: 9. The CDR3 sequence is 14 residues long. Germline V CDR1 and CDR2: DFQATT, SNEGSKA (reference sequence). DNA of the CDR3: TGCAGTGCCAGGGACAGGGGGAGAATTTCTGAAGCTTTCTTT. Residues: CSARDRGRISEAFF.

In DNA, the CDR3 is TGCAGTGCCAAAACCGGGACTCCTCAAGAGACCCAGTACTTC. The encoded protein is CSAKTGTPQETQYF. The gene calls are TRBV20-1 and TRBJ2-5; possible D gene TRBD2, 6 bases. The CDR3 is made up of 14 amino acids. Trimming left V 6 bases short and J 2 bases short, with 16 bases between. CDR1 is DFQATT and CDR2 is SNEGSKA in the germline V gene (reference sequence).

This rearrangement joins TRBV10-3 to TRBJ2-7, with D possibly TRBD1 on 8 matching bases. Per germline, CDR1 ENHRY and CDR2 SYGVKD. The CDR3 has 16 amino acids. V was clipped by 1 base and J by 0 bases, with 13 bases between them. In nucleotides, the CDR3 is TGTGCCATCAGTGAGTTAAGCGGGACAGGCTCCTACGAGCAGTACTTC. This codes for CAISELSGTGSYEQYF.

Concerning this clonotype itself: Sequence at one end of the junction differs from germline and may be a read error. The chain combines TRBV24-1 with TRBJ1-5; no clear D gene. This CDR3 is built from 13 residues. CDR1 KGHDR and CDR2 SFDVKD come from the germline V gene. The CDR3 region is CATSDYGNQPQHF. The DNA of the CDR3 is TGTGCCACCAGTGATTACGGCAACCAGCCCCAGCATTTT.

The chain uses TRBV20-1 and TRBJ2-1, with 14 bases matching TRBD2. Germline V gene lookup returns CDR1 DFQATT and CDR2 SNEGSKA (reference sequence). The CDR3 spans 15 residues. The CDR3 DNA reads as TGCAGGCCGACTAGCGGGAGGGAAATTAACAATGAGCAGTTCTTC. Translated: CRPTSGREINNEQFF.

This clonotype has more than one count but fewer than ten. The rearrangement joins TRBV29-1 to TRBJ2-7; 9 bases match TRBD2. J lost 5 bases, V lost 6 bases, and 11 bases had no gene match. The CDR3 loop spans 14 amino acids. Germline V gene lookup returns CDR1 SQVTM and CDR2 ANQGSEA. In DNA, the CDR3 is TGCAGCGTCTCAAAAAGCTTAGCGGGAGACGAGCAGTACTTC. Protein: CSVSKSLAGDEQYF.

The V and J genes are TRBV11-2 and TRBJ1-2; D is ambiguous. CDR3 size: 14 residues. V shed 0 bases and J shed 3 bases, with 8 bases lying between them. Germline CDR1 and CDR2: SGHAT and FQNNGV. CDR3 in amino acids: CASSLDTKDYGYTF. The CDR3 DNA reads as TGTGCCAGCAGCTTAGATACCAAGGACTATGGCTACACCTTC.

In DNA form, the CDR3 reads TGTGCCAGCAGCTTAGCCTTGACTAGCGGGAGTGAGCAGTACTTC. This codes for CASSLALTSGSEQYF. The chain is built from TRBV7-2 and TRBJ2-7; 12 nucleotides line up with TRBD2. With V trimmed by 0 bases and J by 7 bases, 4 bases remained unmatched. The CDR3 contains 15 residues. Germline V gene data show CDR1 as SGHTA and CDR2 as FQGNSA.

V usage is TRBV24-1 and J usage is TRBJ1-1; D is uncertain. Germline CDR1 is KGHDR and CDR2 is SFDVKD. The CDR3 has 10 residues. V was trimmed by 9 bases and J by 5 bases, leaving 6 bases between them. CDR3 protein: CATDRTEAFF. In DNA, the CDR3 is TGTGCCACCGATCGAACTGAAGCTTTCTTT.

Many counts were recorded for this clonotype. The chain employs TRBV7-8 and TRBJ2-7; D may be TRBD1 or TRBD2 (6 bases each). The CDR3 has 16 residues. Trimming took 6 bases from V and 0 from J, leaving 18 bases between them. In germline, CDR1 is SGHVS, CDR2 FQNEAQ. CDR3 protein: CASSYYGGQDSYEQYF. DNA for the CDR3: TGTGCCAGCAGTTACTACGGGGGACAAGACTCCTACGAGCAGTACTTC.

This chain links TRBV10-3 with TRBJ2-1; 8 bases map to TRBD2. CDR1 ENHRY and CDR2 SYGVKD come from the germline V gene. V lost 6 bases, J lost 2 bases, and 9 bases stayed unmatched. The CDR3 is 16 amino acids. The CDR3 DNA reads TGTGCCATCAGAACGACTAGCGCTACGGCCTACAATGAGCAGTTCTTC. It translates to CAIRTTSATAYNEQFF.

V gene TRBV10-2 combines with J gene TRBJ1-5; D not certain. Germline V lookup: CDR1 WSHSY, CDR2 SAAADI. The CDR3 length is 16 residues. The ends were cut back, 4 bases at V and 2 bases at J, with 15 bases in the middle. CDR3 protein: CASSGQARAGNQPQHF. The CDR3 DNA reads as TGCGCCAGCAGTGGGCAGGCTAGGGCTGGCAATCAGCCCCAGCATTTT.

This clonotype appeared a single time. The rearrangement links TRBV6-1 to TRBJ2-7; TRBD2 matches 9 bases. Matching the DNA end better, TRBJ2-5 makes the J call doubtful. This CDR3 has 18 amino acids. Germline V gene data show CDR1 as MNHNS and CDR2 as SASEGT. CDR3 region: CASSPSYIAGEYEETQYF. Here the CDR3 DNA reads TGTGCCAGCAGCCCCAGTTACATAGCGGGGGAGTACGAGGAGACCCAGTACTTC.

This chain uses TRBV12-3 or TRBV12-4 with TRBJ2-1; TRBD2 aligns across 9 bases. The junction had 1 base not matched to a gene; V was cut back by 0 bases and J by 4 bases. The CDR3 is 15 amino acids. CDR3 DNA: TGTGCCAGCAGTTTAGCGACTAGCGGTTACAATGAGCAGTTCTTC. As protein: CASSLATSGYNEQFF.